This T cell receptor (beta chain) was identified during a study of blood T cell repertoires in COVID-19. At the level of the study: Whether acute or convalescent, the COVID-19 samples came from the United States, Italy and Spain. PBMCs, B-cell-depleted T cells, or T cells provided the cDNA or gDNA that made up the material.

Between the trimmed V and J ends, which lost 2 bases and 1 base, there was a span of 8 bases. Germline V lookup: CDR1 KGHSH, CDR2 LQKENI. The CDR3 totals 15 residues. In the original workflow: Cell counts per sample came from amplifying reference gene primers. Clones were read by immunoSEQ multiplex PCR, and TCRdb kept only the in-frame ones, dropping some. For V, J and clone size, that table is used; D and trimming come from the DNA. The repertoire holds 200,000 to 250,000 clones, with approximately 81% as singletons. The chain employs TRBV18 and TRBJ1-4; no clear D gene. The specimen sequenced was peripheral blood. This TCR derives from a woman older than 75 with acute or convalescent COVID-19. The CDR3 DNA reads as TGTGCCAGCTCACCATCAATCCAAACTAATGAAAAACTGTTTTTT. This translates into CASSPSIQTNEKLFF.